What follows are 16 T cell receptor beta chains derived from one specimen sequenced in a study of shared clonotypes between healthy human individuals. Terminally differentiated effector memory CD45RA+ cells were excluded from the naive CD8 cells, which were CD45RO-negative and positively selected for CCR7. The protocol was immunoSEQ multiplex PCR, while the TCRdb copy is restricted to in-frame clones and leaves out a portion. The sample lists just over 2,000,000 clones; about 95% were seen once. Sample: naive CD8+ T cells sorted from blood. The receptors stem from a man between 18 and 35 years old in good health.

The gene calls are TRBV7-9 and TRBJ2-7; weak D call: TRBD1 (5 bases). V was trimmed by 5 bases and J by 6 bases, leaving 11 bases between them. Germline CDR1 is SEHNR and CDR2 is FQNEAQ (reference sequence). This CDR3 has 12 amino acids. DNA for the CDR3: TGTGCCAGCAGCCAGACAGTTCCCGAGCAGTACTTC. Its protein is CASSQTVPEQYF.

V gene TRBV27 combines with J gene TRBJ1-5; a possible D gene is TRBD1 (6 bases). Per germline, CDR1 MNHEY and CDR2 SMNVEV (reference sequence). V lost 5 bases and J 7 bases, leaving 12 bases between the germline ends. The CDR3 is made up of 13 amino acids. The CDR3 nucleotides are TGTGCCAGCAGTCCACAGGGAGGCCAGCCCCAGCATTTT. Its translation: CASSPQGGQPQHF.

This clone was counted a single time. The CDR3 loop reads CASSHSTDYTEAFF. CDR3 nucleotides: TGTGCCAGCAGTCATTCGACTGACTACACTGAAGCTTTCTTT. V gene TRBV6-6 combines with J gene TRBJ1-1; D remains unclear. Germline V CDR1 and CDR2: MNHNY, SVGAGI (reference sequence). With 5 bases removed from V and 3 bases from J, the gap between germline ends came to 13 bases. The CDR3 is 14 residues long.

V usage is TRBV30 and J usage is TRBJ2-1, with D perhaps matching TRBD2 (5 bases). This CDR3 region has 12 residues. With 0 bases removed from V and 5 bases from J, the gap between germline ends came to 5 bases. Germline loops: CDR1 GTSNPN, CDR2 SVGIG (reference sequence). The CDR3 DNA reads TGTGCCTGGAGTGTGGAGGACAATGAGCAGTTCTTC. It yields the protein CAWSVEDNEQFF.

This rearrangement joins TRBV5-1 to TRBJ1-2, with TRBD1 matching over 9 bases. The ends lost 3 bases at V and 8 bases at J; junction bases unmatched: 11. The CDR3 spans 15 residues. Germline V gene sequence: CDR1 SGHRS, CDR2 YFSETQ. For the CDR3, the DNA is TGCGCCAGCAGCTCGGGGACAGGGCCCCCGGGAGGCTACACCTTC. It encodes CASSSGTGPPGGYTF.

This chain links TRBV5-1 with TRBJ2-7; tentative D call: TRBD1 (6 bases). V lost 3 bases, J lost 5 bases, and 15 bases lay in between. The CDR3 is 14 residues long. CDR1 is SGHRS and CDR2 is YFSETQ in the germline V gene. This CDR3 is CASSSGQTVHEQYF. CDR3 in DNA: TGCGCCAGCAGCTCTGGACAGACGGTACACGAGCAGTACTTC.

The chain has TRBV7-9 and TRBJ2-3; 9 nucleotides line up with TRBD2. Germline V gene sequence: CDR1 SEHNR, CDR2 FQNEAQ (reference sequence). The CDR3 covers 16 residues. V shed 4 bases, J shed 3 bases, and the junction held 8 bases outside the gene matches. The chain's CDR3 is CASSSPRSGGTDTQYF. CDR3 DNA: TGTGCCAGCAGCTCACCAAGGAGCGGGGGGACAGATACGCAGTATTTT.

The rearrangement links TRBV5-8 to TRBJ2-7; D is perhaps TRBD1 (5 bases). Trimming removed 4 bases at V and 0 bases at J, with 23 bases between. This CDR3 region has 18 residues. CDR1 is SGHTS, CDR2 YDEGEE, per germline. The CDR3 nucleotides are TGTGCCAGCAGCCCACCCCCATCGGACATCTCGTCCTCCTACGAGCAGTACTTC. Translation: CASSPPPSDISSSYEQYF. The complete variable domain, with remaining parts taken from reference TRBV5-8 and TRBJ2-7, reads EAGVTQSPTHLIKTRGQQATLRCSPISGHTSVYWYQQALGLGLQFLLWYDEGEERNRGNFPPRFSGRQFPNYSSELNVNALELEDSALYLCASSPPPSDISSSYEQYFGPGTRLTVT.

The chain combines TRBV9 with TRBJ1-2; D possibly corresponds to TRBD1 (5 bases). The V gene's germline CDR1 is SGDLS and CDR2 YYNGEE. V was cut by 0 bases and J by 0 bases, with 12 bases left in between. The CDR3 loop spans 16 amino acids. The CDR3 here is CASSVEAQGANYGYTF. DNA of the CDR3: TGTGCCAGCAGCGTAGAGGCGCAGGGAGCTAACTATGGCTACACCTTC.

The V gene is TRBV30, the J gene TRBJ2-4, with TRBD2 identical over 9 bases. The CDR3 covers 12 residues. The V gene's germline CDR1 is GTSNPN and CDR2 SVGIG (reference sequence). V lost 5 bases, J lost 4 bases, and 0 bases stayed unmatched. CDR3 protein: CAWAGGKNIQYF. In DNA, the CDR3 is TGTGCCTGGGCGGGAGGGAAAAACATTCAGTACTTC. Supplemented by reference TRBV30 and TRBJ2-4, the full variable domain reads SQTIHQWPATLVQPVGSPLSLECTVEGTSNPNLYWYRQAAGRGLQLLFYSVGIGQISSEVPQNLSASRPQDRQFILSSKKLLLSDSGFYLCAWAGGKNIQYFGAGTRLSVL.

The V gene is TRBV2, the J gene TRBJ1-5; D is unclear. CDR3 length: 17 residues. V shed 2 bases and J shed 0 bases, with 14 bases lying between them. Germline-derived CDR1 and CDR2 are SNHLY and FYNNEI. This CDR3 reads CASSELGMHTSNQPQHF. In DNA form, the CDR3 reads TGTGCCAGCAGTGAACTCGGGATGCATACTAGCAATCAGCCCCAGCATTTT.

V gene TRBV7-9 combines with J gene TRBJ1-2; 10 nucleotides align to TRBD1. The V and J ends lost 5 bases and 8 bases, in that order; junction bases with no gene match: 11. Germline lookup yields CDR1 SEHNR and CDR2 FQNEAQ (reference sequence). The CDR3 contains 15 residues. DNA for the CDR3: TGTGCCAGCAGCCACCAAAGGGACAGGGGTCGGGGCTACACCTTC. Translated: CASSHQRDRGRGYTF.

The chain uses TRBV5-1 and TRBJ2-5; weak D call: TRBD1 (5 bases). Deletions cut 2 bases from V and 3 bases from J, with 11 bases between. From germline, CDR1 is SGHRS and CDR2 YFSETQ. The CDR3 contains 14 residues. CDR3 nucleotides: TGCGCCAGCAGCTTAGGGGTTTTAGAAGAGACCCAGTACTTC. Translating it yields CASSLGVLEETQYF.

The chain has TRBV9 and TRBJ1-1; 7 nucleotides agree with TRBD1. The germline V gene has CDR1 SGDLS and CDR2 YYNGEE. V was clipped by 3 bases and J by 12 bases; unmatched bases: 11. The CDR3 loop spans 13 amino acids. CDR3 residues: CASSAGEEQGPFF. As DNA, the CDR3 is TGTGCCAGCAGCGCCGGGGAGGAACAGGGGCCTTTCTTT.

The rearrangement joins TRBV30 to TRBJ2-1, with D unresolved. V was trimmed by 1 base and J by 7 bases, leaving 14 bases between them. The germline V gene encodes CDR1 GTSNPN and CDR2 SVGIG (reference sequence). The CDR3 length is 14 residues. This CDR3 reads CAWSGVFQMNEQFF. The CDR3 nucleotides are TGTGCCTGGAGTGGAGTATTCCAGATGAATGAGCAGTTCTTC.

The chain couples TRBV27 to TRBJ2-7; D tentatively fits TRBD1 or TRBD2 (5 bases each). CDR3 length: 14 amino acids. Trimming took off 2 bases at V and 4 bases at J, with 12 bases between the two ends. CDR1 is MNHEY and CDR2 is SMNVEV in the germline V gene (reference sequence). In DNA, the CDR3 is TGTGCCAGCAGTTTAGCCAGGGACGGGTACGAGCAGTACTTC. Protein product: CASSLARDGYEQYF.